The 32 T cell receptor beta chains listed next were all sequenced from one sample in a study of blood T cell repertoires in COVID-19 (dated by TCRdb to about 2020). Library construction relied on the immunoSEQ multiplex PCR assay. This is the immuneACCESS table as TCRdb keeps it, with only in-frame sequences that have V and J called. A part of the clones is gone; compared with another copy, unresolved V genes explain less than half, and the rest is unexplained. This sample lists about 300,000 clones; around 84% were detected once. Jointly, the top ten make up 1% to 1.5% of the sample. The sample was peripheral blood. The receptor set was obtained from a man between 65 and 85 years old with acute or convalescent COVID-19.

The V and J genes are TRBV2 and TRBJ1-3; TRBD1 matches at 11 bases. Germline CDR1 reads SNHLY; CDR2 reads FYNNEI. V shed 6 bases and J 3 bases; nucleotides not matched to a gene: 13. This CDR3 contains 18 residues. The CDR3 DNA is TGTGCCAGCAGCACGGACGGACAGGGGGCTTTTGATGGAAACACCATATATTTT. Its protein product is CASSTDGQGAFDGNTIYF.

V usage is TRBV4-3 and J usage is TRBJ1-3; D possibly corresponds to TRBD1 (6 bases). V was cut by 3 bases and J by 2 bases, with 8 bases left in between. This CDR3 region has 14 residues. Germline values: CDR1 LGHNA, CDR2 YSLEER. CDR3 DNA: TGCGCCAGCAGCCACACAGGGACTGGAAACACCATATATTTT. This encodes CASSHTGTGNTIYF.

The chain joins TRBV10-2 to TRBJ1-5, with D perhaps TRBD1 (5 bases). The germline V gene encodes CDR1 WSHSY and CDR2 SAAADI. Between the trimmed V and J ends, which lost 2 bases and 2 bases, there was a span of 10 bases. The length of the CDR3 is 15 residues. CDR3 nucleotides: TGCGCCAGCAGTGAGCGCGGGGCCCGCAATCAGCCCCAGCATTTT. Translated: CASSERGARNQPQHF.

A remark on this clone: This sample also contains other DNA sequences that code for the same CDR3. This CDR3 reads CASSLQGSNQPQHF. CDR3 nucleotide sequence: TGTGCCAGCAGCCTACAGGGGAGCAATCAGCCCCAGCATTTT. The V and J genes are TRBV5-4 and TRBJ1-5, with TRBD1 identical over 7 bases. Germline V gene lookup returns CDR1 SGHNT and CDR2 YYREEE (reference sequence). V lost 4 bases and J lost 1; bases outside the gene matches: 2. The CDR3 sequence is 14 residues long. The complete variable domain, with remaining parts taken from reference TRBV5-4 and TRBJ1-5, reads ETGVTQSPTHLIKTRGQQVTLRCSSQSGHNTVSWYQQALGQGPQFIFQYYREEENGRGNFPPRFSGLQFPNYSSELNVNALELDDSALYLCASSLQGSNQPQHFGDGTRLSIL.

The chain joins TRBV30 to TRBJ1-6; D unresolved. CDR1 and CDR2 (germline): GTSNPN, SVGIG (reference sequence). This CDR3 is 12 amino acids long. V lost 1 base, J lost 7 bases, and 5 bases lay in between. The CDR3 here is CAWSGTNSPLHF. The CDR3 region has the DNA TGTGCCTGGAGTGGAACAAATTCACCCCTCCACTTT.

This chain connects TRBV3-1 (or the pseudogene TRBV3-2) to TRBJ1-4; 10 bases are a match to TRBD1. With 1 base clipped from V and 7 bases from J, the junction kept 3 bases outside the gene matches. The CDR3 contains 15 residues. Germline V CDR1 and CDR2: LGHDT, YNNKEL (reference sequence). As DNA, the CDR3 is TGTGCCAGCAGCCAAGCGGGACAGGGGTCTGAAAAACTGTTTTTT. Protein: CASSQAGQGSEKLFF.

J is TRBJ2-5 and V is TRBV7-2, with D maybe TRBD1 (6 bases). Looked up from germline, CDR1 is SGHTA and CDR2 is FQGNSA. The V end was cut by 5 bases, the J end by 1 base, with 17 bases between. This CDR3 has 16 amino acids. CDR3 sequence (DNA): TGTGCCAGCAGCCGTAATACCGGGACACTCCAAGAGACCCAGTACTTC. This translates into CASSRNTGTLQETQYF.

The chain employs TRBV7-2 and TRBJ2-7; 8 positions match TRBD2. CDR1 and CDR2 (germline): SGHTA, FQGNSA. With V trimmed by 0 bases and J by 8 bases, 12 bases remained unmatched. There are 16 residues in the CDR3. CDR3 protein: CASSLAKTSGGAKQYF. CDR3 nucleotides: TGTGCCAGCAGCTTAGCGAAAACTTCGGGAGGGGCCAAGCAGTACTTC.

The chain is built from TRBV6-5 and TRBJ1-5, with TRBD1 matching 7 bases. The CDR3 has 13 amino acids. Per germline, CDR1 MNHEY and CDR2 SVGAGI. Trimming cost V 6 bases and J 6 bases; bases outside gene matches: 5. The CDR3: CASRLGTAQPQHF. The CDR3 nucleotides read TGTGCCAGCAGACTGGGGACAGCTCAGCCCCAGCATTTT.

The J gene is TRBJ2-7, the V gene TRBV15; TRBD2 agrees at 12 bases. The CDR3 is 16 amino acids. Germline assignment: CDR1 LNHNV and CDR2 YYDKDF (reference sequence). V was clipped by 2 bases and J by 2 bases; unmatched bases: 4. The chain's CDR3 is CATSRLLAGGPYEQYF. CDR3 in DNA: TGTGCCACCAGCAGACTACTAGCGGGAGGCCCCTACGAGCAGTACTTC.

This clone has a single count. J is TRBJ1-5 and V is TRBV23-1; D might be TRBD1 (6 bases). TRBV23-1 is an ORF, and what it does is uncertain. V lost 4 bases and J 5 bases, leaving 15 bases between the germline ends. The CDR3 totals 15 residues. CDR3 residues: CASSLLGAGDQPQHF. The CDR3 DNA reads TGCGCCAGCAGTCTCTTGGGGGCAGGGGATCAGCCCCAGCATTTT.

The chain couples TRBV9 to TRBJ1-2; a weak D match, TRBD1 (5 bases). In germline, CDR1 is SGDLS, CDR2 YYNGEE. CDR3 length: 20 residues. V shed 0 bases and J shed 4 bases, with 28 bases lying between them. CDR3 DNA: TGTGCCAGCAGCGTAGCTTCCGGCAGGGCCCGGTCGGGCGAGCCCTATGGCTACACCTTC. Amino acid sequence: CASSVASGRARSGEPYGYTF.

The gene calls are TRBV7-2 and TRBJ2-7; D is possibly TRBD2 (5 bases). Trimming cost V 1 base and J 7 bases, with 14 bases left between them. Germline V lookup: CDR1 SGHTA, CDR2 FQGNSA. The CDR3 loop spans 14 amino acids. The CDR3 DNA follows: TGTGCCAGCAGCTTAGGGGGATGGACGGGGGAGCAGTACTTC. Translation gives CASSLGGWTGEQYF.

This sequence joins TRBV10-3 and TRBJ1-1; D is perhaps TRBD1 (6 bases). The CDR3 runs to 13 residues. Germline V lookup: CDR1 ENHRY, CDR2 SYGVKD. V lost 6 bases and J lost 6, with 14 bases in between. CDR3 DNA sequence: TGTGCCATCAGCTCGACAGGAGAGGCTGAAGCTTTCTTT. It codes for CAISSTGEAEAFF.

The chain is built from TRBV28 and TRBJ1-5; 7 nucleotides line up with TRBD1. Trimming took 4 bases from V and 7 from J; bases not matched to a gene: 13. CDR3 length equals 16 residues. CDR1 and CDR2 from the germline V gene are MDHEN and SYDVKM. The CDR3 DNA reads TGTGCCAGCAGTTCACCGGCGACAGGGAGAGAGCAGCCCCAGCATTTT. Amino acids: CASSSPATGREQPQHF.

V is TRBV3-1 (or the pseudogene TRBV3-2) and J is TRBJ2-7; 9 bases match TRBD2. Trimming removed 7 bases from V and 6 bases from J; junction bases left unmatched: 10. The germline V gene encodes CDR1 LGHDT and CDR2 YNNKEL (reference sequence). This CDR3 is built from 14 residues. CDR3 amino acids: CASKGPAGGPEQYF. The CDR3 nucleotides read TGTGCCAGCAAGGGTCCAGCGGGGGGCCCCGAGCAGTACTTC.

The sample holds a few counts of this clone. The chain joins TRBV24-1 to TRBJ1-5, with D perhaps matching TRBD1 (5 bases). V was trimmed by 2 bases and J by 6 bases, leaving 10 bases between them. The V gene's germline CDR1 is KGHDR and CDR2 SFDVKD. CDR3 length: 14 amino acids. In DNA form, the CDR3 reads TGTGCCACCAGTGATTCAGGGTTCAGTCAGCCCCAGCATTTT. Its translation: CATSDSGFSQPQHF.

The CDR3 DNA follows: TGTGCCAGCAGCTTAGCTGGTACTAGCTGGGATACGCAGTATTTT. It yields the protein CASSLAGTSWDTQYF. The chain uses TRBV7-6 and TRBJ2-3; D is possibly TRBD2 (6 bases). Trimming took 0 bases from V and 6 from J, leaving 13 bases between them. Germline values: CDR1 SGHVS, CDR2 FNYEAQ. CDR3 size: 15 residues. Complete variable domain (other parts from reference TRBV7-6 and TRBJ2-3): GAGVSQSPRYKVTKRGQDVALRCDPISGHVSLYWYRQALGQGPEFLTYFNYEAQQDKSGLPNDRFSAERPEGSISTLTIQRTEQRDSAMYRCASSLAGTSWDTQYFGPGTRLTVL.

The rearrangement joins TRBV7-6 to TRBJ2-3, with a tentative D call TRBD2 (5 bases). Germline V CDR1 and CDR2: SGHVS, FNYEAQ. The CDR3 is 16 amino acids. V lost 4 bases, J lost 0 bases, and 14 bases lay in between. CDR3 amino acids: CASSYKRRASTDTQYF. CDR3 sequence (DNA): TGTGCCAGCAGCTACAAGCGGCGTGCTAGCACAGATACGCAGTATTTT.

The genes are TRBV5-1 and TRBJ1-4; the match to TRBD1 covers 7 bases. Germline V gene lookup returns CDR1 SGHRS and CDR2 YFSETQ. CDR3 length: 14 amino acids. The J segment lost 7 bases and the V segment lost 1 base, leaving 4 bases of the junction unmatched. CDR3 protein: CASSLLAGGEKLFF. The CDR3 nucleotides read TGCGCCAGCAGCTTGTTGGCAGGGGGTGAAAAACTGTTTTTT.

The chain has TRBV5-4 and TRBJ2-3; 7 bases agree with TRBD2. Trimming cost V 0 bases and J 5 bases; bases outside gene matches: 3. The CDR3 totals 14 residues. CDR1 and CDR2 from the germline V gene are SGHNT and YYREEE (reference sequence). CDR3 sequence: CASSLGAGEDTQYF. CDR3 in DNA: TGTGCCAGCAGCTTGGGGGCGGGGGAAGATACGCAGTATTTT.

The V gene is TRBV5-4, the J gene TRBJ2-7; TRBD2 matches at 8 bases. The germline V gene has CDR1 SGHNT and CDR2 YYREEE (reference sequence). The CDR3 has 15 residues. Losses at the gene ends were 2 bases for V and 3 bases for J; bases not matched to a gene: 7. In DNA, the CDR3 is TGTGCCAGCAGCTTCGGCGGCGGGGGGTACTACGAGCAGTACTTC. It yields the protein CASSFGGGGYYEQYF.

A single count supports this clone. The V call is TRBV6-1, the J call TRBJ2-7; no clear D gene. Germline V gene sequence: CDR1 MNHNS, CDR2 SASEGT. V was shortened by 3 bases and J by 9 bases, with 6 bases between the two germline ends. The CDR3 sequence is 10 residues long. CDR3 DNA: TGTGCCAGCAGTGATCTCTTGCAGTACTTC. It yields the protein CASSDLLQYF.

The V call is TRBV30, the J call TRBJ2-2; D is possibly TRBD2 (6 bases). CDR3 size: 13 residues. V was shortened by 3 bases and J by 7 bases, with 12 bases between the two germline ends. CDR1 and CDR2 (germline): GTSNPN, SVGIG (reference sequence). CDR3: CAWRFGGIGELFF. CDR3 DNA sequence: TGTGCCTGGAGATTTGGGGGGATCGGGGAGCTGTTTTTT.

The chain uses TRBV6-5 and TRBJ1-2; no reliable D call. Trimming took off 7 bases at V and 8 bases at J, with 14 bases between the two ends. This CDR3 is 12 amino acids long. Germline V gene data show CDR1 as MNHEY and CDR2 as SVGAGI. The CDR3 bases are TGTGCCAGCACCGCAAGGACGGGAGGCTACACCTTC. Translating it yields CASTARTGGYTF.

CDR3 amino acids: CASSPVTNEKLFF. Written as DNA, the CDR3 is TGTGCCAGCAGCCCAGTCACTAATGAAAAACTGTTTTTT. The chain uses TRBV3-1 (or the pseudogene TRBV3-2) and TRBJ1-4; D call uncertain. The germline V gene has CDR1 LGHDT and CDR2 YNNKEL (reference sequence). Trimming shortened V by 4 bases and J by 2 bases, and 5 bases separated the two germline ends. This CDR3 region has 13 residues.

Comments on this clone: The DNA is omitted, as the CDR3 cannot be located on it reliably, and the CDR3 follows TCRdb's listing. The chain employs TRBV5-6 and TRBJ1-4; whether TRBD1, the table's D call, matches the DNA was not checked. Germline V gives CDR1 SGHDT, CDR2 YYEEEE. The CDR3 is 13 amino acids in total, end residues counted. CDR3 loop: CASSWGQGARSEF.

This rearrangement joins TRBV5-4 to TRBJ2-7, with TRBD2 matching over 7 bases. The CDR3 runs to 14 residues. Germline lookup yields CDR1 SGHNT and CDR2 YYREEE (reference sequence). V shed 0 bases and J 4 bases; nucleotides not matched to a gene: 4. Here the CDR3 DNA reads TGTGCCAGCAGCTTGGGACTAGCTAATTACGAGCAGTACTTC. It is translated as CASSLGLANYEQYF.

The chain has TRBV3-1 (or the pseudogene TRBV3-2) and TRBJ2-1; TRBD2 matches at 10 bases. CDR1 and CDR2 from the germline V gene are LGHDT and YNNKEL (reference sequence). Trimming cost V 3 bases and J 12 bases; bases outside gene matches: 8. The CDR3 length is 14 residues. The CDR3 here is CASSQTSGLTPQFF. The CDR3 nucleotides are TGTGCCAGCAGCCAGACTAGCGGGCTTACCCCGCAGTTCTTC.

The rearrangement links TRBV4-2 to TRBJ2-3; 7 bases line up with TRBD2. Trimming at V came to 0 bases and at J to 0 bases, leaving 12 bases not matched to a gene. This CDR3 region has 19 residues. The germline gives CDR1 LGHNA, CDR2 YNFKEQ. The CDR3 DNA is TGTGCCAGCAGCCAAGATGCTGGCCCAGCGGGGATAAGCACAGATACGCAGTATTTT. It codes for CASSQDAGPAGISTDTQYF.

The genes are TRBV6-1 and TRBJ1-3, with D possibly matching TRBD1 (6 bases). The germline V gene has CDR1 MNHNS and CDR2 SASEGT. The CDR3 covers 16 residues. V lost 3 bases to trimming and J lost 10 bases, with 22 bases between them. CDR3 in amino acids: CASSDGWGRSVRTIYF. Here the CDR3 DNA reads TGTGCCAGCAGTGACGGGTGGGGGCGCTCCGTGAGGACCATATATTTT.

This clone was counted a few times. Germline is not matched at one junction end, which may reflect a read error. The J gene is TRBJ1-2, the V gene TRBV6-1; unclear D gene. Germline V CDR1 and CDR2: MNHNS, SASEGT. The length of the CDR3 is 13 residues. DNA of the CDR3: TGTGCCAGCAGGGAAGGTGGAGACTATGGCTACACCTTC. It is translated as CASREGGDYGYTF.